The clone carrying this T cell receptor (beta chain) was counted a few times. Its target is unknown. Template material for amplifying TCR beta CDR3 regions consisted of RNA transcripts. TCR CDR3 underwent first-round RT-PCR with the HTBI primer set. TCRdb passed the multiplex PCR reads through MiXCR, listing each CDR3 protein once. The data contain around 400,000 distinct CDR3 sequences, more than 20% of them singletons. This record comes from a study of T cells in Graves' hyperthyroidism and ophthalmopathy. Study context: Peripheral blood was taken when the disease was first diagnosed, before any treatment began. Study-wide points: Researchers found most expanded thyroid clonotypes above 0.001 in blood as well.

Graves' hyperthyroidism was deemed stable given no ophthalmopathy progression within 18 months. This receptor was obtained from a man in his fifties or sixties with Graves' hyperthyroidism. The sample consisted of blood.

The CDR3 DNA sequence: TGTGCCAGCTCACCGCTGGGACAGGGAGGGTCAGAGACCCAGTACTTC. This sequence encodes CASSPLGQGGSETQYF. V is TRBV18 and J is TRBJ2-5; the match to TRBD1 covers 9 bases. Germline V gives CDR1 KGHSH, CDR2 LQKENI. Trimming cost V 3 bases and J 4 bases; bases outside gene matches: 9. The CDR3 loop spans 16 amino acids.